Described below is a single T cell receptor beta chain sequence and its context. The data belong to a study of blood T cell repertoires in COVID-19. After removal of 5 bases from V and 2 bases from J, the junction contained 9 bases not matched to a gene. In germline, CDR1 is SQVTM, CDR2 ANQGSEA. The CDR3 consists of 14 residues. Produced via immunoSEQ multiplex PCR; TCRdb's table is partial and in-frame only. The table records 40,000 or so clones, roughly 81% of them present only once. The J gene is TRBJ2-7, the V gene TRBV29-1; the match to TRBD2 covers 7 bases. Specimen: peripheral blood. The sequence was obtained from an older woman in a cohort sampled during active COVID-19. This chain's CDR3 is CSVRGGSRTYEQYF. CDR3 DNA: TGCAGCGTTAGGGGCGGGAGTAGGACCTACGAGCAGTACTTC.